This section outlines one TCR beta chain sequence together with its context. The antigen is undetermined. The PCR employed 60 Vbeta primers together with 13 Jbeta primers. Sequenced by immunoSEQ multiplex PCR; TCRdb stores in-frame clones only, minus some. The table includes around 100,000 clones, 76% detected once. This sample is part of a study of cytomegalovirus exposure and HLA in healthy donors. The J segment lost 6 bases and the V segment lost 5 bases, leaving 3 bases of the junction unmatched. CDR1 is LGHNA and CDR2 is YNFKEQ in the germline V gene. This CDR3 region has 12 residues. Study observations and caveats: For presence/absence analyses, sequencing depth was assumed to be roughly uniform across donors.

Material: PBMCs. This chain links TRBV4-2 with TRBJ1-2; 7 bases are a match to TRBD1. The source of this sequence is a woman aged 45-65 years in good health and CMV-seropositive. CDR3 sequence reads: CASSMRGHGYTF. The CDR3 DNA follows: TGTGCCAGCAGCATGAGGGGGCATGGCTACACCTTC.